This T cell receptor (beta chain) comes out of a study of cytomegalovirus exposure and HLA in healthy donors. At the level of the study: Across 350 to 500 genotyped donors, more than 75% landed in the Caucasian-associated ancestry cluster.

Vbeta (60) and Jbeta (13) primers were used in the PCR. Measured with immunoSEQ multiplex PCR; TCRdb has only the in-frame clones, and not every one. The sample holds about 180,000 clones, roughly 80% seen once. The V and J ends lost 10 bases and 3 bases, in that order; junction bases with no gene match: 11. The CDR3 runs 14 residues. The germline V gene has CDR1 MNHEY and CDR2 SVGAGI. The receptor was derived from a man in his 60s in good health and CMV-seronegative. The J gene is TRBJ2-7, the V gene TRBV6-5, with 8 bases matching TRBD1. Sequencing input: PBMCs. In DNA, the CDR3 is TGTGCCACCCTTGGGACAGGCCGTTACTACGAGCAGTACTTC. Protein product: CATLGTGRYYEQYF.